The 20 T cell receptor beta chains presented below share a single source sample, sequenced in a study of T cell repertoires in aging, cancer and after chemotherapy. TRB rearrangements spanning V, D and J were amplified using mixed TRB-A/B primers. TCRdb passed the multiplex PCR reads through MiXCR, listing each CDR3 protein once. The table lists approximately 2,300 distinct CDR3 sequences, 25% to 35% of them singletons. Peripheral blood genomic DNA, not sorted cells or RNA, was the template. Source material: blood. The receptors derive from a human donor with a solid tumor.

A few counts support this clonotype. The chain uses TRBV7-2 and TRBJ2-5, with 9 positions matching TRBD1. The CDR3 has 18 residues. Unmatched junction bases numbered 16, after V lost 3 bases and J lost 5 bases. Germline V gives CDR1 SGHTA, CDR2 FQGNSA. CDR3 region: CASSFRDRASQSGETQYF. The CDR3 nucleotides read TGTGCCAGCAGCTTCCGGGACAGGGCCTCTCAGTCAGGCGAGACCCAGTACTTC.

The DNA of the CDR3 is TGCGCCAGCAGCCAACGACTAGCGGACTACAATGAGCAGTTCTTC. Encoded protein: CASSQRLADYNEQFF. The V gene is TRBV4-3, the J gene TRBJ2-1, with 9 bases aligning to TRBD2. The CDR3 extends over 15 amino acids. CDR1 and CDR2 from the germline V gene are LGHNA and YSLEER. V was pared by 2 bases and J by 3 bases, with 2 bases of the junction left unmatched.

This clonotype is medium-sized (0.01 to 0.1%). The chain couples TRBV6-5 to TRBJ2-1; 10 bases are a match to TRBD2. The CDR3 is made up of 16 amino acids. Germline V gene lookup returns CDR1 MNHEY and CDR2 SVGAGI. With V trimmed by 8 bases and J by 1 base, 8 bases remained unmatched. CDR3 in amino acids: CASHRGSGGSYNEQFF. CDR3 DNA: TGTGCCAGCCACCGGGGTAGCGGGGGGTCCTACAATGAGCAGTTCTTC.

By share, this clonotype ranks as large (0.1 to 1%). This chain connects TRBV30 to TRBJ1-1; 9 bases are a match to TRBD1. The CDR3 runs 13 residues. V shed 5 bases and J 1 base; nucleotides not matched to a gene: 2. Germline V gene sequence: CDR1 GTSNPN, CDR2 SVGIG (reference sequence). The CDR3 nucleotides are TGTGCCTGGGGGACAGGGCCGAACACTGAAGCTTTCTTT. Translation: CAWGTGPNTEAFF.

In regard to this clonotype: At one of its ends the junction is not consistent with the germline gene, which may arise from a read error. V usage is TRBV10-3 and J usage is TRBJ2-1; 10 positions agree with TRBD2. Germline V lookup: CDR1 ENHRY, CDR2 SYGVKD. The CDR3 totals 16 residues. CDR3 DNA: TGTGCCATCACAGGGGCTAGCGGGAGTGGAGGCAATAAGCAGTTCTTC. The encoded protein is CAITGASGSGGNKQFF.

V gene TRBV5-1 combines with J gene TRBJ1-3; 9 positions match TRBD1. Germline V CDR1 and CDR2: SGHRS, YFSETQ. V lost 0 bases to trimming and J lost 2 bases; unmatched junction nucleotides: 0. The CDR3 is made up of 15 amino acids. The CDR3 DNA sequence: TGCGCCAGCAGCTTGGGGACAGGGGCTGGAAACACCATATATTTT. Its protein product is CASSLGTGAGNTIYF.

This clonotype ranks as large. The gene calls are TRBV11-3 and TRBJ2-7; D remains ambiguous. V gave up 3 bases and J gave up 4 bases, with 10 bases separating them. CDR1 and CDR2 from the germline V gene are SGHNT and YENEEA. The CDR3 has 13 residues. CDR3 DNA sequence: TGTGCCAGCAGCTTTAGAGCACAGTACGAGCAGTACGTC. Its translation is CASSFRAQYEQYV.

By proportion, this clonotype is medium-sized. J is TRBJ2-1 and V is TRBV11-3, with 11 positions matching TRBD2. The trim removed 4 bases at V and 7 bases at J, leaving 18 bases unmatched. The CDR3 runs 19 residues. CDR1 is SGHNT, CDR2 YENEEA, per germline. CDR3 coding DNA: TGTGCCAGCAGCTGGGAGGGGACTAGCGGTTTTTCAGGTGGGAATGAGCAGTTCTTC. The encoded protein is CASSWEGTSGFSGGNEQFF. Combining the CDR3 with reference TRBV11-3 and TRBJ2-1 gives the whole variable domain EAGVVQSPRYKIIEKKQPVAFWCNPISGHNTLYWYLQNLGQGPELLIRYENEEAVDDSQLPKDRFSAERLKGVDSTLKIQPAELGDSAVYLCASSWEGTSGFSGGNEQFFGPGTRLTVL.

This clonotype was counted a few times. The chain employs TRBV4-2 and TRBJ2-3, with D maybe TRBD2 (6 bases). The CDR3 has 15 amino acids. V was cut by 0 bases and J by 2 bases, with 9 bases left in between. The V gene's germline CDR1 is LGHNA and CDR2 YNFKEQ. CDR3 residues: CASSQDGGPTDTQYF. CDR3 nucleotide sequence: TGTGCCAGCAGCCAAGACGGGGGACCCACAGATACGCAGTATTTT.

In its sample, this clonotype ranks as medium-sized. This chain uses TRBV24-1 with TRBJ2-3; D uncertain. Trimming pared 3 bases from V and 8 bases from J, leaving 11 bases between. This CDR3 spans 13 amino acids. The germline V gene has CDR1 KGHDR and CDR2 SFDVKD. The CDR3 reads CATSDALLLTQYF. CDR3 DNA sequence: TGTGCCACCAGTGATGCCCTACTACTTACGCAGTATTTT.

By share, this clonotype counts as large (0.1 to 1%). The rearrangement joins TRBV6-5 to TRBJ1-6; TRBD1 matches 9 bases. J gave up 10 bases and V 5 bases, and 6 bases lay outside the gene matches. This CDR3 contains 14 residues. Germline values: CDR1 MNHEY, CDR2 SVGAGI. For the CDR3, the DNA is TGTGCCAGCAGTACGGACAGGGGAGGGTCACCCCTCCACTTT. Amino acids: CASSTDRGGSPLHF.

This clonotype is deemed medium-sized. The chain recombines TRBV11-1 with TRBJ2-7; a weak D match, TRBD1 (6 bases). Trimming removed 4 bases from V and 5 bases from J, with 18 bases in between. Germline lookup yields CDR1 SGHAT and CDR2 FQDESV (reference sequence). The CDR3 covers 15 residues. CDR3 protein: CASSSTKPQGHEQYF. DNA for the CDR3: TGTGCCAGCAGCTCGACAAAACCACAGGGCCACGAGCAGTACTTC.

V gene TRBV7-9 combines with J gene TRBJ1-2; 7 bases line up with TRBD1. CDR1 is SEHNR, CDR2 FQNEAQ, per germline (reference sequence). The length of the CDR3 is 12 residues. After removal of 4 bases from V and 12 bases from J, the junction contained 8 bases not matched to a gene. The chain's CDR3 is CASSSPQGVHTF. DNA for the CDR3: TGTGCCAGCAGCTCCCCCCAGGGGGTCCACACCTTC.

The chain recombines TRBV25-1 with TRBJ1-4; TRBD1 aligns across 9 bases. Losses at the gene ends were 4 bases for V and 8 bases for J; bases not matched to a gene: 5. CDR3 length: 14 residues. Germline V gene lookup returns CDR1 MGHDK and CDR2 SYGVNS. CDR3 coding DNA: TGTGCCAGCAGTGGGACAGGGGAATGGGAAAAACTGTTTTTT. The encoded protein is CASSGTGEWEKLFF.

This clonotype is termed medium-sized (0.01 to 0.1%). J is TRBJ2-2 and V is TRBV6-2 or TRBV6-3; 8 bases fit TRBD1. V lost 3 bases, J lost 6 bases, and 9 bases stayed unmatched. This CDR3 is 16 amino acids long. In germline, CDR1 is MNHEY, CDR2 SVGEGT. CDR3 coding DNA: TGTGCCAGCAGTTATGGCGGACAGGGTTCCCCCGGGGAGCTGTTTTTT. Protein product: CASSYGGQGSPGELFF.

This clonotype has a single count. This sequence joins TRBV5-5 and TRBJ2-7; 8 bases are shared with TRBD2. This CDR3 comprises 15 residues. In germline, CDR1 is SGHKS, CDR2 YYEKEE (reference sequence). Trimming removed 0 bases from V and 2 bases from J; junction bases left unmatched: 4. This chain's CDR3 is CASSLGLASTYEQYV. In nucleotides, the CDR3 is TGTGCCAGCAGCTTGGGACTAGCGTCGACCTACGAGCAGTACGTC.

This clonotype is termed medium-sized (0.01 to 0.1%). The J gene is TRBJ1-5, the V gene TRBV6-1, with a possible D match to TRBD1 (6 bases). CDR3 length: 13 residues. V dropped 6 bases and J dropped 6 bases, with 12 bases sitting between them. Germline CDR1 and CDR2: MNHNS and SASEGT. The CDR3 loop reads CASRGTFGQPQHF. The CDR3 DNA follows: TGTGCCAGCAGAGGGACATTCGGTCAGCCCCAGCATTTT.

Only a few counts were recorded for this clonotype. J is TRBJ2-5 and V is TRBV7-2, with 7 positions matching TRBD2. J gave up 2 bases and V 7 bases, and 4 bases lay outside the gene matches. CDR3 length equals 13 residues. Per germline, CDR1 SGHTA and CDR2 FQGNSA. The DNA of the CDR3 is TGTGCCAGCAATCAGGGAGGGCAAGAGACCCAGTACTTC. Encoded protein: CASNQGGQETQYF.

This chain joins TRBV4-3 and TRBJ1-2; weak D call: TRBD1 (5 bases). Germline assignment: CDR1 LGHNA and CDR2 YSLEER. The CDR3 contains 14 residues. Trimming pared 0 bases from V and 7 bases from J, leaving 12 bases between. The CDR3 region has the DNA TGCGCCAGCAGCCAAGATCGGGGGTTCCCTGGCTACACCTTC. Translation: CASSQDRGFPGYTF.

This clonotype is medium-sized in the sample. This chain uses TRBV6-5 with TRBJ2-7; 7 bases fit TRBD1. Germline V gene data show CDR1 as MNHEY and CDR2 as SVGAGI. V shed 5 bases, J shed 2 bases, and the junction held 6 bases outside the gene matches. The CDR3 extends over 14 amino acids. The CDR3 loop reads CASSPGTDAYEQYF. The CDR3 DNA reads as TGTGCCAGCAGTCCTGGGACAGATGCCTACGAGCAGTACTTC.